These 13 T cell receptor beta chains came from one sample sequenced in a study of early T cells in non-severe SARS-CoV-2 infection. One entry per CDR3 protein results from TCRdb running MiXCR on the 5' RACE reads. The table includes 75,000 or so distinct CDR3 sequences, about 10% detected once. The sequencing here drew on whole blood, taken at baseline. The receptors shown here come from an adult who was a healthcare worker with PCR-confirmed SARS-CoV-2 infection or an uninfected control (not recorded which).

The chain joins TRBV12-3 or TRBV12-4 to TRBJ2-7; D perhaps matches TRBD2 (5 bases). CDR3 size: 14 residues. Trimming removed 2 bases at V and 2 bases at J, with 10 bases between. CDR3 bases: TGTGCCAGCAGTTTATCACTAGGACCCTACGAGCAGTACTTC. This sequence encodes CASSLSLGPYEQYF.

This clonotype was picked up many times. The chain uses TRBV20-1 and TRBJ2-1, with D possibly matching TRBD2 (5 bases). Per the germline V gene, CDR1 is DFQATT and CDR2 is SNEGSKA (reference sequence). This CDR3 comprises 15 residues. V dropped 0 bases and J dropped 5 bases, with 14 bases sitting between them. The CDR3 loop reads CSARDFRKLDNEQFF. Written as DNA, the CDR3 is TGCAGTGCTAGAGATTTTCGGAAACTAGACAATGAGCAGTTCTTC.

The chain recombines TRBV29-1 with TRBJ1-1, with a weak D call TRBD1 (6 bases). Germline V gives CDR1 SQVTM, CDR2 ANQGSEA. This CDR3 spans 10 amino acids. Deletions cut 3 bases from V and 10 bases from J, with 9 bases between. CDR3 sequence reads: CSVDGGGAFF. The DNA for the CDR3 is TGCAGCGTTGACGGAGGGGGAGCTTTCTTT.

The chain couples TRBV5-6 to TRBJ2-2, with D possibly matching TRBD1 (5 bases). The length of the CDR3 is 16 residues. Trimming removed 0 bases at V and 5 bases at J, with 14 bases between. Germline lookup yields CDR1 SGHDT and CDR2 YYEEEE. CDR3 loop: CASSLAREVWTGELFF. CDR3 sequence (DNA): TGTGCCAGCAGCTTGGCCAGGGAAGTTTGGACCGGGGAGCTGTTTTTT.

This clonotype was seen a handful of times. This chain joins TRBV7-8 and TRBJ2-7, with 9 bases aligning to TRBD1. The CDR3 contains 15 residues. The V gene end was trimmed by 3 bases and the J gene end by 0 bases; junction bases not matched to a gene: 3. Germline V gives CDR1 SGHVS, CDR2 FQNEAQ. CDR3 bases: TGTGCCAGCAGCTTGGACAGGGGCGGCTCCTACGAGCAGTACTTC. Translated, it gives CASSLDRGGSYEQYF.

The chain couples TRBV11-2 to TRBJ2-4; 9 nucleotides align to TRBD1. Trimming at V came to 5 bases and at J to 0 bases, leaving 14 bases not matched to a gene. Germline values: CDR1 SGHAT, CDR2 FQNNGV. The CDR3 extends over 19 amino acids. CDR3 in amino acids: CASSTRGGQGILAKNIQYF. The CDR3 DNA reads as TGTGCCAGCAGCACCCGGGGTGGACAGGGGATATTAGCCAAAAACATTCAGTACTTC.

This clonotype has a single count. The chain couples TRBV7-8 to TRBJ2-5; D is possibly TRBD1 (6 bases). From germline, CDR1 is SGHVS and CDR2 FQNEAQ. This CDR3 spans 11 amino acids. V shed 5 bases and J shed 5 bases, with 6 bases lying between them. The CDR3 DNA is TGTGCCAGCAGCACAGGGGAGACCCAGTACTTC. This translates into CASSTGETQYF.

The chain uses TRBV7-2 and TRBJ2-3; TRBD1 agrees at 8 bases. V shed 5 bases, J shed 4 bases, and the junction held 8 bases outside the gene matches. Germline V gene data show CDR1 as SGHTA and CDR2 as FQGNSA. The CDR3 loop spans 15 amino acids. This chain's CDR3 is CASSITGGRADTQYF. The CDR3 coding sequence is TGTGCCAGCAGCATCACAGGGGGGCGGGCAGATACGCAGTATTTT.

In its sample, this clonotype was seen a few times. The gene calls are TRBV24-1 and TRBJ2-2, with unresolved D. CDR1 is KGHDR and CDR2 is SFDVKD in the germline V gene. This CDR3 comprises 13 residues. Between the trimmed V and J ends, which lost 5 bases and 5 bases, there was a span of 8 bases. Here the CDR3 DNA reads TGTGCCACCAGTGTTATGGAAACCGGGGAGCTGTTTTTT. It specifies CATSVMETGELFF.

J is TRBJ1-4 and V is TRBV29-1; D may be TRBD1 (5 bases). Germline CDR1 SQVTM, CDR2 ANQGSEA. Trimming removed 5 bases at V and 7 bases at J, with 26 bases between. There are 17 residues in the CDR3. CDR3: CSVLDTKGTDPGEKLFF. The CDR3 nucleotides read TGCAGCGTTCTAGATACCAAGGGGACGGACCCCGGTGAAAAACTGTTTTTT.

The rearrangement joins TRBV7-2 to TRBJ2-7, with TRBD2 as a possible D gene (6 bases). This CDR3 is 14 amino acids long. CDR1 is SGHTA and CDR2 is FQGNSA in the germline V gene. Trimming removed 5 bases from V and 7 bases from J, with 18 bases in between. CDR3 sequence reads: CASSPQTRSGEQYF. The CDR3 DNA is TGTGCCAGCAGCCCCCAGACTAGGTCTGGTGAGCAGTACTTC. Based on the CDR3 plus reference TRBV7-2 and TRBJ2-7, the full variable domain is GAGVSQSPSNKVTEKGKDVELRCDPISGHTALYWYRQSLGQGLEFLIYFQGNSAPDKSGLPSDRFSAERTGGSVSTLTIQRTQQEDSAVYLCASSPQTRSGEQYFGPGTRLTVT.

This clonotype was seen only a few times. The CDR3, as DNA: TGCAGTGCTAGAGACCGGGTAGTCGCAGATACGCAGTATTTT. The encoded protein is CSARDRVVADTQYF. The rearrangement links TRBV20-1 to TRBJ2-3; D not resolved. V was shortened by 0 bases and J by 4 bases, with 11 bases between the two germline ends. CDR3 length equals 14 residues. Germline loops: CDR1 DFQATT, CDR2 SNEGSKA (reference sequence).

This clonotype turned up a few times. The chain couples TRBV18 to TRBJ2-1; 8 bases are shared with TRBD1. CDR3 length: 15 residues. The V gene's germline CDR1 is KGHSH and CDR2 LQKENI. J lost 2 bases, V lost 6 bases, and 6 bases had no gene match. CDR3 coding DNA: TGTGCCAGCTCGGCCGGGACAGGACCCTACAATGAGCAGTTCTTC. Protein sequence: CASSAGTGPYNEQFF.